The clone carrying this T cell receptor beta chain was counted between two and nine times. This sample stems from a study of T cells of healthy individuals. TCRdb re-analysed the 5' RACE reads in MiXCR, keeping a single row per CDR3 protein. This sample has over 95,000 distinct CDR3 sequences, with 17% found just once. The CDR3 is made up of 14 amino acids. Per the germline V gene, CDR1 is DFQATT and CDR2 is SNEGSKA (reference sequence). Deletions cut 0 bases from V and 0 bases from J, with 9 bases between. The chain uses TRBV20-1 and TRBJ2-7; weak D call: TRBD1 (6 bases). The receptor comes from a human donor in good health. The CDR3 here is CSARDPGHSYEQYF. The CDR3 DNA sequence: TGCAGTGCTAGAGACCCGGGACACTCCTACGAGCAGTACTTC.